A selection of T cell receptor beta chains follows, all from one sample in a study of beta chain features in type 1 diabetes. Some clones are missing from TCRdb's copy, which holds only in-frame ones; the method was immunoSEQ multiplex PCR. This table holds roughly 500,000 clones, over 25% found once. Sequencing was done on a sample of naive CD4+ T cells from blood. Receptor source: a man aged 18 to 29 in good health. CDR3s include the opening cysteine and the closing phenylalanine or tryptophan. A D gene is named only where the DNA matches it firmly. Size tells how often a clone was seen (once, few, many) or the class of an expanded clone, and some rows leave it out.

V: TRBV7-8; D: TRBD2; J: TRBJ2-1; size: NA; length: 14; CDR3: CASSWGGRADEQFF; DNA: TGTGCCAGCAGCTGGGGCGGGAGGGCGGATGAGCAGTTCTTC
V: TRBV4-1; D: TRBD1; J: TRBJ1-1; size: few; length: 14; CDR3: CASSGGQKNTEAFF; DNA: TGCGCCAGCAGCGGGGGACAGAAAAACACTGAAGCTTTCTTT
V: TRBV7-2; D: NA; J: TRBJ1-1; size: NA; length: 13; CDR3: CASSLDRTTEAFF; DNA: TGTGCCAGCAGCCTAGACAGAACCACTGAAGCTTTCTTT
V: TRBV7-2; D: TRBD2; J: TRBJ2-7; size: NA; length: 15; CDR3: CASSLDSGRPYEQYF; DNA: TGTGCCAGCAGCTTAGATAGCGGGAGGCCCTACGAGCAGTACTTC
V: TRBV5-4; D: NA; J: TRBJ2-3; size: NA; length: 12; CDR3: CASSSLSDTQYF; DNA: TGTGCCAGCAGCTCCTTATCGGATACGCAGTATTTT
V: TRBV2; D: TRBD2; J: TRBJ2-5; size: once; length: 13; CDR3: CASTQGGRETQYF; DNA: TGTGCCAGCACCCAGGGAGGGCGGGAGACCCAGTACTTC
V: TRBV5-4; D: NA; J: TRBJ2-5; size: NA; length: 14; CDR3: CASSLEVDVETQYF; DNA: TGTGCCAGCAGCTTGGAAGTAGATGTCGAGACCCAGTACTTC
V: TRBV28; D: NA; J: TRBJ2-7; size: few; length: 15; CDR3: CASTPGGGRGYEQYF; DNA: TGTGCCAGCACCCCAGGGGGCGGGAGAGGGTACGAGCAGTACTTC
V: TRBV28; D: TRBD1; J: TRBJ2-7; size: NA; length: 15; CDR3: CASRHRDRGPYAQYF; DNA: TGTGCCAGCAGACACCGGGACAGGGGCCCCTACGCGCAGTACTTC
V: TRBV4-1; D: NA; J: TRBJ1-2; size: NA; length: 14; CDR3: CASRHPLTNYGYTF; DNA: TGCGCCAGCAGACACCCTCTTACTAACTATGGCTACACCTTC
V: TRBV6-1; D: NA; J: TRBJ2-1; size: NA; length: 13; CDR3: CASRSFGSDEQFF; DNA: TGTGCCAGCAGAAGTTTCGGGAGTGATGAGCAGTTCTTC
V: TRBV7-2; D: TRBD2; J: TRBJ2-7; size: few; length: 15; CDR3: CASSLGREDPYEQYF; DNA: TGTGCCAGCAGCTTAGGACGGGAGGACCCCTACGAGCAGTACTTC
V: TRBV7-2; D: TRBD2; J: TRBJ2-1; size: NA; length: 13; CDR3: CASSLLADNEQFF; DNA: TGTGCCAGCAGCTTGCTAGCGGACAATGAGCAGTTCTTC
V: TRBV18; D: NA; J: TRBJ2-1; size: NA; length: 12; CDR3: CASSPLYNEQFF; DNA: TGTGCCAGCTCACCACTTTACAATGAGCAGTTCTTC
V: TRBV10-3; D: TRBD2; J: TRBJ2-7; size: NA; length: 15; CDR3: CAITSGTSGSYEQYF; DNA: TGTGCCATCACCTCGGGGACTAGCGGATCCTACGAGCAGTACTTC
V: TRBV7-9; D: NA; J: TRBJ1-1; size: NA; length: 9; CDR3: CAGGPEAFF; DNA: TGTGCCGGGGGTCCTGAAGCTTTCTTT
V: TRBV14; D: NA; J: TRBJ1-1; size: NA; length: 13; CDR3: CASSREQNTEAFF; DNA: TGTGCCAGCAGCCGGGAACAGAACACTGAAGCTTTCTTT
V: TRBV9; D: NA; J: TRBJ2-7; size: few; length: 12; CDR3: CASSKESYEQYF; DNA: TGTGCCAGCAGTAAGGAGAGCTACGAGCAGTACTTC
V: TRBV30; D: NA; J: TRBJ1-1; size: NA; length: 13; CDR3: CAWSVGVGTEAFF; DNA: TGTGCCTGGAGTGTCGGAGTGGGCACTGAAGCTTTCTTT
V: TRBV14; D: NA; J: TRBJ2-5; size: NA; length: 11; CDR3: CASSHSETQYF; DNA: TGTGCCAGCAGCCATTCCGAGACCCAGTACTTC
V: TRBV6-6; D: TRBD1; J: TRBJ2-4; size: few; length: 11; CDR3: CASSPGQGPYF; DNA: TGTGCCAGCAGTCCGGGACAGGGTCCGTACTTC
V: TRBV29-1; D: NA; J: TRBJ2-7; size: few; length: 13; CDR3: CSVRGYTLGEQYF; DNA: TGCAGCGTTAGGGGATACACCCTCGGGGAGCAGTACTTC
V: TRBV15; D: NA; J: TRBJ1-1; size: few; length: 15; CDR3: CATSSWASGRPEAFF; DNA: TGTGCCACCAGCAGTTGGGCGTCAGGGAGGCCTGAAGCTTTCTTT
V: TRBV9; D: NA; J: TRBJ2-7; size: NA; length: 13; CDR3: CASSVDGLYEQYF; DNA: TGTGCCAGCAGCGTAGACGGACTCTACGAGCAGTACTTC
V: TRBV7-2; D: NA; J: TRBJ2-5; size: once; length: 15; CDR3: CASFQMGRPQETQYF; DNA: TGTGCCAGCTTCCAAATGGGCAGACCACAAGAGACCCAGTACTTC
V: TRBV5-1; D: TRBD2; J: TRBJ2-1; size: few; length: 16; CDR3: CASSLGLAGAGNEQFF; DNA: TGCGCCAGCAGCTTGGGACTAGCGGGAGCGGGTAATGAGCAGTTCTTC
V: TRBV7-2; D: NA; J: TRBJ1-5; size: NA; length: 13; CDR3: CASSLDVIQPQHF; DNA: TGTGCCAGCAGCTTAGATGTTATTCAGCCCCAGCATTTT
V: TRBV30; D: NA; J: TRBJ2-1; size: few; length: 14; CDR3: CAWRPPGGNNEQFF; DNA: TGTGCCTGGAGGCCCCCGGGCGGGAACAATGAGCAGTTCTTC
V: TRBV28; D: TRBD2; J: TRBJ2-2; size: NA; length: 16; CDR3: CASSAPSGRGTGELFF; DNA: TGTGCCAGCAGTGCACCTAGCGGGAGGGGGACCGGGGAGCTGTTTTTT
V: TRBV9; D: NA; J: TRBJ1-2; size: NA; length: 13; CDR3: CASSVEAGNGYTF; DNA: TGTGCCAGCAGCGTAGAGGCGGGCAATGGCTACACCTTC
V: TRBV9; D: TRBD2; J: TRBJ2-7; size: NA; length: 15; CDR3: CASSPGTSGIYEQYF; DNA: TGTGCCAGCAGCCCGGGGACTAGCGGGATTTACGAGCAGTACTTC
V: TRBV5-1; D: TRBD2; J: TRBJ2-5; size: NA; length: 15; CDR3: CASSGIAGSEETQYF; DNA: TGCGCCAGCAGCGGGATAGCGGGAAGTGAAGAGACCCAGTACTTC
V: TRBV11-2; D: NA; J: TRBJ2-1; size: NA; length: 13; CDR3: CASSLGRNNEQFF; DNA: TGTGCCAGCAGCTTAGGGCGGAACAATGAGCAGTTCTTC
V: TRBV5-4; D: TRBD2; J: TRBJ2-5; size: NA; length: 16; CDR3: CASSQERLAGQETQYF; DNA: TGTGCCAGCAGCCAAGAGAGACTAGCGGGACAGGAGACCCAGTACTTC
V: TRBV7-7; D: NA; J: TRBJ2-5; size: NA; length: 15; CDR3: CASSLGGTTTETQYF; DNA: TGTGCCAGCAGCTTAGGGGGGACAACAACAGAGACCCAGTACTTC